These T cell receptor beta chains were read from a single sample in a study of cytomegalovirus exposure and HLA in healthy donors. Data came from immunoSEQ multiplex PCR; TCRdb stores just in-frame clones and leaves some out. Altogether approximately 150,000 clones are present, over 60% being singletons, with the ten largest covering nearly 6.5%. The sample was PBMCs. These receptors came from a man in his forties in good health and CMV-seropositive. Each CDR3 is given with its conserved first and last residue. Each record gives: V gene, CDR3 protein.

TRBV5-5	CASSPGQGQETQYF
TRBV28	CASRPTGAGANGLTF
TRBV30	CAWSPDRGSYEQYF
TRBV4-1	CASSQVEGRVGYTF
TRBV7-9	CASGPTGRQPQHF
TRBV29-1	CSGLAGLADNEQFF
TRBV5-1	CASSTSGGTDTQYF
TRBV2	CASKDGRAISGANGLTF
TRBV6-1	CASRKQENTEAFF
TRBV9	CASSVGSQGFVEQYF
TRBV5-1	CASSYDRGGETQYF
TRBV4-2	CASSPDGQGGGTEAFF
TRBV7-2	CASSWNRGHETQYF
TRBV6-6	CASSLGQGGSPLHF
TRBV19	CASTGQGANIQYF
TRBV28	CASSFRTNPWEQYF
TRBV14	CASSQVNYPYNEQFF
TRBV21-1	CASSKARTRGGYTF
TRBV5-1	CASSTRGGSETQYF
TRBV9	CASSVGSGSNTGNTIYF
TRBV28	CASSLSGEVGHEQFF
TRBV2	CASSASGQGPYTF
TRBV4-1	CASSNQGGGANVLTF
TRBV19	CASSLSSGKNTGELFF
TRBV5-5	CASELAGLRLYNEQFF
TRBV7-2	CASSWANIAGDEQYF
TRBV13	CASSRDRGATDTQYF
TRBV30	CAWSRSLQETQYF
TRBV28	CASSLYRDYGYTF
TRBV5-4	CASSFDRPGTGELFF
TRBV5-1	CASKTGLGLVDEQYF
TRBV4-1	CASSHLTGHPNGYTF
TRBV11-2	CASSLGQGAREQYF
TRBV5-8	CASSSGGGNGDTQYF
TRBV5-5	CASSLGAGAFASYEQYF
TRBV29-1	CSVSGQGAVAFF
TRBV19	CASSMWAQNTEAFF
TRBV19	CASSTQGVRGETQYF
TRBV7-3	CASSPLGAGDEQFF
TRBV7-2	CASSTGIGGQAFSYEQYF
TRBV5-1	CASFGQVPDTQYF
TRBV11-3	CASSLRGSKSYNEQFF
TRBV11-3	CASSITMNTEAFF